One sample yielded the 32 T cell receptor beta chains listed below, sequenced in a study of CD8 T cells in ankylosing spondylitis. TCRdb ran MiXCR on the 5' RACE reads and lists one entry per CDR3 protein. The profile covers around 130,000 distinct CDR3 sequences, with roughly a tenth appearing a single time and 2.5% to 3.5% taken by the ten largest. The specimen sequenced was blood, either unsorted or a sorted T cell fraction (not recorded which). These receptors were obtained from a male donor with ankylosing spondylitis or in good health (not recorded which).

The sample holds many counts of this clonotype. This sequence joins TRBV20-1 and TRBJ2-1; D uncertain. This CDR3 is 10 amino acids long. V lost 3 bases and J lost 10, with 7 bases in between. Germline CDR1 and CDR2: DFQATT and SNEGSKA (reference sequence). The CDR3 spells CSASVQEQFF. DNA for the CDR3: TGCAGTGCTAGTGTCCAGGAGCAGTTCTTC.

The chain combines TRBV29-1 with TRBJ2-7; D remains ambiguous. In germline, CDR1 is SQVTM, CDR2 ANQGSEA. The CDR3 totals 13 residues. Trimming left V 4 bases short and J 3 bases short, with 13 bases between. CDR3 in amino acids: CSVVKPPHYEQYF. CDR3 nucleotide sequence: TGCAGCGTTGTGAAACCCCCTCACTACGAGCAGTACTTC.

This clonotype has just a few counts. The rearrangement joins TRBV6-2 or TRBV6-3 to TRBJ2-5, with 8 bases aligning to TRBD2. The CDR3 runs 16 residues. V lost 5 bases to trimming and J lost 3 bases; unmatched junction nucleotides: 11. Germline CDR1 and CDR2: MNHEY and SVGEGT. CDR3 nucleotides: TGTGCCAGCAGTACAAATAGCGGGACCCCAAAAGAGACCCAGTACTTC. It translates to CASSTNSGTPKETQYF.

This clonotype occurred many times. The rearrangement uses TRBV20-1 and TRBJ1-2; possibly TRBD1 for D (6 bases). In germline, CDR1 is DFQATT, CDR2 SNEGSKA (reference sequence). The CDR3 contains 13 residues. V gave up 5 bases and J gave up 2 bases, with 12 bases separating them. CDR3 bases: TGCAGTGCTCGAAGGACAGAGAACTATGGCTACACCTTC. It encodes CSARRTENYGYTF.

This clonotype was counted at least ten times. The V and J genes are TRBV12-3 or TRBV12-4 and TRBJ2-1; 7 bases agree with TRBD2. There are 15 residues in the CDR3. V lost 0 bases, J lost 2 bases, and 1 base stayed unmatched. The CDR3 protein is CASSLAGLTYNEQFF. In DNA, the CDR3 is TGTGCCAGCAGTTTAGCGGGACTAACCTACAATGAGCAGTTCTTC.

This clonotype was counted between two and nine times. The chain couples TRBV7-2 to TRBJ2-7, with 9 positions matching TRBD2. The V gene end was trimmed by 1 base and the J gene end by 4 bases; junction bases not matched to a gene: 8. The CDR3 is 16 residues long. Looked up from germline, CDR1 is SGHTA and CDR2 is FQGNSA. The DNA for the CDR3 is TGTGCCAGCAGCTTAGAGGCGGGAGGGGTTCCTTACGAGCAGTACTTC. Amino acids: CASSLEAGGVPYEQYF.

This clonotype was seen a handful of times. The chain employs TRBV15 and TRBJ2-7, with D perhaps TRBD2 (5 bases). Between the trimmed V and J ends, which lost 0 bases and 9 bases, there was a span of 27 bases. CDR3 length equals 18 residues. Germline lookup yields CDR1 LNHNV and CDR2 YYDKDF (reference sequence). The DNA of the CDR3 is TGTGCCACCAGCAGAGATTTACTAGTCGAAAGCCCTCCAAAAGGGCAGTACTTC. Protein sequence: CATSRDLLVESPPKGQYF.

This clonotype was picked up many times. CDR3 bases: TGTGCCAGCAGCGTGGCCGGGACAACCGGGCATGAGCAGTTCTTC. This gives the protein CASSVAGTTGHEQFF. The V and J genes are TRBV7-2 and TRBJ2-1; D is perhaps TRBD1 (6 bases). Germline V gives CDR1 SGHTA, CDR2 FQGNSA. V lost 5 bases, J lost 8 bases, and 19 bases lay in between. The CDR3 is 15 amino acids.

J is TRBJ2-1 and V is TRBV20-1, with D perhaps TRBD1 (6 bases). Trimming took 6 bases from V and 1 from J, leaving 16 bases between them. This CDR3 has 15 residues. Germline values: CDR1 DFQATT, CDR2 SNEGSKA (reference sequence). Here the CDR3 DNA reads TGCAGTGCGATGACAGGTTCCTTGTCCTACAATGAGCAGTTCTTC. Protein: CSAMTGSLSYNEQFF.

About this clonotype itself: Given a much more abundant clone one base away, this may be a read error. This CDR3 is CSARVIAKNSQYF. For the CDR3, the DNA is TGCAGTGCTAGAGTCATAGCCAAAAACAGTCAGTACTTC. The chain joins TRBV20-1 to TRBJ2-4; unclear D gene. Germline values: CDR1 DFQATT, CDR2 SNEGSKA (reference sequence). There are 13 residues in the CDR3.

This clonotype was seen repeatedly, ten times or more. This rearrangement joins TRBV15 to TRBJ2-5; weak D call: TRBD2 (5 bases). Germline loops: CDR1 LNHNV, CDR2 YYDKDF (reference sequence). This CDR3 region has 12 residues. Trimming pared 5 bases from V and 5 bases from J, leaving 9 bases between. DNA for the CDR3: TGTGCCACCAGCCCCTCGGGGGAGACCCAGTACTTC. Its protein is CATSPSGETQYF. Variable domain in full (rest from reference TRBV15 and TRBJ2-5): DAMVIQNPRYQVTQFGKPVTLSCSQTLNHNVMYWYQQKSSQAPKLLFHYYDKDFNNEADTPDNFQSRRPNTSFCFLDIRSPGLGDTAMYLCATSPSGETQYFGPGTRLLVL.

This clonotype occurred many times. The V call is TRBV27, the J call TRBJ2-5; TRBD1 agrees at 7 bases. CDR3 length equals 13 residues. Trimming took 5 bases from V and 4 from J; bases not matched to a gene: 4. CDR1 and CDR2 (germline): MNHEY, SMNVEV (reference sequence). CDR3 amino acids: CASSRQGAETQYF. As DNA, the CDR3 is TGTGCCAGCAGTCGACAGGGAGCAGAGACCCAGTACTTC.

The table lists this clonotype with many counts. The chain is built from TRBV12-3 or TRBV12-4 and TRBJ2-1; no reliable D call. The CDR3 runs to 15 residues. V lost 3 bases and J 0 bases, leaving 9 bases between the germline ends. Written as DNA, the CDR3 is TGTGCCAGCAGTTTTCCCAGAGGCTCCTACAATGAGCAGTTCTTC. Protein product: CASSFPRGSYNEQFF.

The rearrangement uses TRBV18 and TRBJ1-4; TRBD1 agrees at 8 bases. The germline CDR1 and CDR2 sequences are KGHSH and LQKENI. CDR3 length: 13 residues. V was pared by 5 bases and J by 8 bases, with 4 bases of the junction left unmatched. CDR3 amino acids: CASSGQGKEKLFF. CDR3 DNA: TGTGCCAGCTCAGGACAGGGAAAAGAAAAACTGTTTTTT.

This sequence joins TRBV6-1 and TRBJ1-4, with D possibly matching TRBD1 (5 bases). V was clipped by 6 bases and J by 8 bases, with 10 bases between them. There are 12 residues in the CDR3. In germline, CDR1 is MNHNS, CDR2 SASEGT. The CDR3 region has the DNA TGTGCCAGCAGCAGGGTCGGGGAAAAACTGTTTTTT. Its translation: CASSRVGEKLFF.

This clonotype appeared many times. The chain is built from TRBV5-1 and TRBJ2-1; a possible D gene is TRBD1 (6 bases). Trimming removed 2 bases from V and 4 bases from J, with 16 bases in between. This CDR3 spans 16 amino acids. Per germline, CDR1 SGHRS and CDR2 YFSETQ. The CDR3 protein is CASSFFPGQEYNEQFF. The CDR3 DNA is TGCGCCAGCAGCTTTTTTCCGGGACAAGAATACAATGAGCAGTTCTTC.

To note about this clonotype: A much more abundant neighbour one base away suggests this may be a read error. The genes are TRBV3-1 and TRBJ2-7; TRBD1 aligns across 7 bases. CDR3 length: 19 residues. Germline CDR1 and CDR2: LGHDT and YNNKEL (reference sequence). CDR3 bases: TGTACCAGCAGTTTAGGGCCGGGGACAGCCTCGACTTACTCCTACGAGCAGTACTTC. It encodes CTSSLGPGTASTYSYEQYF.

This clonotype was recorded many times. The CDR3 DNA follows: TGTGCCAGCAGCTTATCACGGTTCCAAGAGACCCAGTACTTC. Translation gives CASSLSRFQETQYF. The chain uses TRBV7-8 and TRBJ2-5; D not resolved. Germline CDR1 SGHVS, CDR2 FQNEAQ. Trimming stripped 2 bases from V and 1 base from J, with 8 bases between. This CDR3 is built from 14 residues.

This clonotype was recorded at least ten times. The chain links TRBV12-3 or TRBV12-4 to TRBJ2-1; 12 nucleotides agree with TRBD2. This CDR3 comprises 15 residues. The V and J ends lost 6 bases and 4 bases, in that order; junction bases with no gene match: 4. The CDR3 reads CASRTGLAGYNEQFF. CDR3 nucleotides: TGTGCCAGCAGAACGGGACTAGCGGGTTACAATGAGCAGTTCTTC.

This clonotype showed up many times. The chain uses TRBV20-1 and TRBJ2-5, with TRBD2 identical over 13 bases. CDR1 is DFQATT, CDR2 SNEGSKA, per germline (reference sequence). Germline trimming cut 0 bases from V and 5 bases from J; bases unmatched to any gene: 9. There are 17 residues in the CDR3. This CDR3 reads CSARDWTSGSNGETQYF. CDR3 coding DNA: TGCAGTGCTAGAGATTGGACTAGCGGGAGTAATGGTGAGACCCAGTACTTC.

This clonotype was seen many times. This sequence joins TRBV7-2 and TRBJ2-3, with a weak D call TRBD1 (6 bases). The V end lost 4 bases, the J end lost 1 base, and 15 bases lay between the germline ends. The germline CDR1 and CDR2 sequences are SGHTA and FQGNSA. The CDR3 has 16 amino acids. The CDR3 sequence: CASSYNSGARTDTQYF. CDR3 nucleotide sequence: TGTGCCAGCAGCTATAACTCAGGGGCGCGCACAGATACGCAGTATTTT.

At least ten counts were recorded for this clonotype. The J gene is TRBJ2-1, the V gene TRBV7-2; D not certain. Germline V lookup: CDR1 SGHTA, CDR2 FQGNSA. The V end lost 5 bases, the J end lost 3 bases, and 14 bases lay between the germline ends. The CDR3 is 15 amino acids. CDR3 DNA sequence: TGTGCCAGCAGCAGAAGCGACCTCGACTACAATGAGCAGTTCTTC. Encoded protein: CASSRSDLDYNEQFF.

This clonotype was recorded at least ten times. V gene TRBV29-1 combines with J gene TRBJ2-1; 11 nucleotides match TRBD1. The CDR3 sequence is 13 residues long. With V trimmed by 7 bases and J by 4 bases, 3 bases remained unmatched. CDR1 SQVTM and CDR2 ANQGSEA come from the germline V gene. CDR3 nucleotide sequence: TGCAGCGGGGACAGGGGGAGTTACAATGAGCAGTTCTTC. Translation gives CSGDRGSYNEQFF.

This clonotype has a count of ten or more. This chain connects TRBV25-1 to TRBJ2-1, with unresolved D. Germline CDR1 MGHDK, CDR2 SYGVNS. The CDR3 is 17 residues long. V gave up 6 bases and J gave up 0 bases, with 18 bases separating them. This CDR3 is CASSLLVPSSSYNEQFF. DNA for the CDR3: TGTGCCAGCAGCCTCCTTGTTCCGAGTAGCTCCTACAATGAGCAGTTCTTC.

This clonotype was detected many times. The chain recombines TRBV7-9 with TRBJ2-7; D unclear. The CDR3 totals 12 residues. V gave up 3 bases and J gave up 2 bases, with 5 bases separating them. Germline-derived CDR1 and CDR2 are SEHNR and FQNEAQ (reference sequence). The CDR3 loop is CASSFITYEQYF. CDR3 bases: TGTGCCAGCAGCTTCATAACCTACGAGCAGTACTTC.

This clonotype was recorded a few times. The rearrangement links TRBV7-9 to TRBJ2-5, with a possible D match to TRBD2 (6 bases). The CDR3 has 15 amino acids. Trimming cost V 1 base and J 4 bases, with 13 bases left between them. Germline CDR1 reads SEHNR; CDR2 reads FQNEAQ (reference sequence). As DNA, the CDR3 is TGTGCCAGCAGCTTAGTTTCGGGAGCCCCAGAGACCCAGTACTTC. Encoded protein: CASSLVSGAPETQYF.

This clonotype was picked up many times. This chain joins TRBV5-1 and TRBJ2-7; 7 bases are a match to TRBD1. Trimming took 2 bases from V and 4 from J; bases not matched to a gene: 18. The CDR3 runs to 18 residues. Per the germline V gene, CDR1 is SGHRS and CDR2 is YFSETQ. The CDR3, as DNA: TGCGCCAGCAGCTTCCCGGGACCAACGACAGGGATCGGGTACGAGCAGTACTTC. This sequence encodes CASSFPGPTTGIGYEQYF.

This clonotype was observed many times. The rearrangement links TRBV20-1 to TRBJ1-5; no clear D. The germline V gene has CDR1 DFQATT and CDR2 SNEGSKA (reference sequence). The V end lost 3 bases, the J end lost 0 bases, and 9 bases lay between the germline ends. This CDR3 is 14 amino acids long. CDR3 DNA sequence: TGCAGTGCTAGTAAGGGTTATAGCAATCAGCCCCAGCATTTT. Translated: CSASKGYSNQPQHF.

The V and J genes are TRBV9 and TRBJ1-1, with a tentative D call TRBD1 (5 bases). This CDR3 has 12 amino acids. V lost 4 bases and J 8 bases, leaving 12 bases between the germline ends. The germline V gene has CDR1 SGDLS and CDR2 YYNGEE. The CDR3 sequence is CASSPAGQEAFF. The CDR3, as DNA: TGTGCCAGCAGCCCCGCGGGGCAGGAAGCTTTCTTT.

This clonotype was counted at least ten times. The genes are TRBV27 and TRBJ2-2; D is possibly TRBD1 or TRBD2 (5 bases each). The CDR3 extends over 15 amino acids. The germline gives CDR1 MNHEY, CDR2 SMNVEV (reference sequence). V lost 3 bases to trimming and J lost 0 bases, with 8 bases between them. The CDR3 region is CASSLGPANTGELFF. The CDR3 DNA reads as TGTGCCAGCAGTTTGGGACCAGCGAACACCGGGGAGCTGTTTTTT.

The rearrangement uses TRBV20-1 and TRBJ2-4; no clear D. This CDR3 is 13 amino acids long. The V and J ends lost 4 bases and 4 bases respectively, with 11 bases between them. Germline V gene data show CDR1 as DFQATT and CDR2 as SNEGSKA (reference sequence). The CDR3, as DNA: TGCAGTGCTATCGGTGGCCAAAAAAACATTCAGTACTTC. Translating gives CSAIGGQKNIQYF.

This clonotype was counted many times. The chain joins TRBV6-6 to TRBJ1-1; D perhaps matches TRBD1 (6 bases). Germline CDR1 and CDR2: MNHNY and SVGAGI (reference sequence). Trimming left V 5 bases short and J 5 bases short, with 12 bases between. The CDR3 is made up of 13 amino acids. CDR3 loop: CASSTRRGTEAFF. The CDR3 bases are TGTGCCAGCAGTACCCGTAGGGGGACTGAAGCTTTCTTT.